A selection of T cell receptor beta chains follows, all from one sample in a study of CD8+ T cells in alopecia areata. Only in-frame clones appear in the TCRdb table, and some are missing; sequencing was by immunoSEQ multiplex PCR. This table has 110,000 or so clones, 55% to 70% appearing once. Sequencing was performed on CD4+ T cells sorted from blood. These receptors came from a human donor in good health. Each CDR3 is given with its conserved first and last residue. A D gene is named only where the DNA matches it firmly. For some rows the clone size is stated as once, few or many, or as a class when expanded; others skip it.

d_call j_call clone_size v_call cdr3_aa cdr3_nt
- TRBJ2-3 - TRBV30 CAWSGLAVTDTQYF TGTGCCTGGAGTGGTCTGGCGGTCACAGATACGCAGTATTTT
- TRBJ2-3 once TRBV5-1 CASSGATSTDTQYF TGCGCCAGCAGTGGGGCCACTAGCACAGATACGCAGTATTTT
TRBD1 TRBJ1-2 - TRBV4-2 CASSLRDREYGYTF TGTGCCAGCAGCCTCCGGGACAGGGAGTATGGCTACACCTTC
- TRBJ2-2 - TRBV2 CASSAGTTNTGELFF TGTGCCAGCAGTGCCGGGACAACGAACACCGGGGAGCTGTTTTTT
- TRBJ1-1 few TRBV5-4 CASSFNIQGNEAFF TGTGCCAGCAGCTTTAACATCCAGGGTAATGAAGCTTTCTTT
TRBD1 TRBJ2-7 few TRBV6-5 CASSSWTGRYEQYF TGTGCCAGCAGTTCGTGGACAGGGCGCTACGAGCAGTACTTC
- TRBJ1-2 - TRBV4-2 CASSQVGSGGTGYTF TGTGCCAGCAGCCAAGTAGGTAGCGGCGGCACTGGCTACACCTTC
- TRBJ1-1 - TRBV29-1 CSASIRDPTEAFF TGCAGCGCCTCCATCAGGGATCCCACTGAAGCTTTCTTT
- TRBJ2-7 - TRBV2 CASSEEQGTYEQYF TGTGCCAGCAGTGAGGAACAGGGAACATACGAGCAGTACTTC
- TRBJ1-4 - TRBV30 CAWSVDSNNEKLFF TGTGCCTGGAGTGTAGACAGCAACAATGAAAAACTGTTTTTT
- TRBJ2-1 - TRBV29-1 CSVDEGNEQFF TGCAGCGTTGACGAGGGCAATGAGCAGTTCTTC
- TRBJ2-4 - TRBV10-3 CAISGTPGDIQYF TGTGCCATCAGTGGGACCCCTGGGGACATTCAGTACTTC
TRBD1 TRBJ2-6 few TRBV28 CASSLTGVVQSGANVLTF TGTGCCAGCAGTTTAACAGGGGTCGTTCAATCTGGGGCCAACGTCCTGACTTTC
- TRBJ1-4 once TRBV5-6 CASSFRADATNEKLFF TGTGCCAGCAGCTTTAGGGCAGATGCAACTAATGAAAAACTGTTTTTT
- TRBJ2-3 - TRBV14 CASSQATWRTDTQYF TGTGCCAGCAGCCAAGCTACGTGGAGGACAGATACGCAGTATTTT
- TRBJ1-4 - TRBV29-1 CSVEGEGKATNEKLFF TGCAGCGTTGAAGGCGAGGGGAAAGCAACTAATGAAAAACTGTTTTTT
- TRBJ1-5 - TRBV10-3 CAIQERGGSNQPQHF TGTGCCATCCAGGAGAGGGGGGGTTCCAATCAGCCCCAGCATTTT
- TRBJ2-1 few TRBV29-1 CSVSHYGPHEQFF TGCAGCGTTTCCCACTACGGCCCACATGAGCAGTTCTTC
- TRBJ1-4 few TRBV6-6 CASSYSWQLRDEKLFF TGTGCCAGCAGTTACTCGTGGCAGCTTCGGGATGAAAAACTGTTTTTT
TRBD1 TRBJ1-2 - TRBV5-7 CASSFRDRVDGYTF TGTGCCAGCAGCTTCCGAGACAGGGTCGATGGCTACACCTTC
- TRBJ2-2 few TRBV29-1 CSVEDLNAGELFF TGCAGCGTTGAAGATCTTAACGCCGGGGAGCTGTTTTTT
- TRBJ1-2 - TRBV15 CATSRGAAEGGYTF TGTGCCACCAGCAGAGGGGCAGCGGAAGGGGGCTACACCTTC
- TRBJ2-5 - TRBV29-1 CSVEGRSQETQYF TGCAGCGTTGAAGGGCGATCACAAGAGACCCAGTACTTC
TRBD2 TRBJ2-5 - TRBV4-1 CASSQLRGETQYF TGCGCCAGCAGCCAGTTGCGGGGGGAGACCCAGTACTTC
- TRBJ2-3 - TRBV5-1 CASSPGWGTDTQYF TGCGCCAGCAGCCCAGGATGGGGCACAGATACGCAGTATTTT
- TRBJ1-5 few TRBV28 CASSFGRTLSPQHF TGTGCCAGCAGTTTCGGCAGAACGTTGTCCCCCCAGCATTTT
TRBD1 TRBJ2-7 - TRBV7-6 CASSRTGTGGSYEQYF TGTGCCAGCAGCCGAACCGGGACAGGGGGCAGTTACGAGCAGTACTTC
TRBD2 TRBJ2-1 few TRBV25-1 CASTSQRGSNEQFF TGTGCCAGCACTTCCCAGCGGGGCTCCAATGAGCAGTTCTTC
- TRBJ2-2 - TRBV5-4 CASSAGTVTGELFF TGTGCCAGCAGTGCCGGTACGGTCACCGGGGAGCTGTTTTTT
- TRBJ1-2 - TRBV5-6 CASSPYRDGYTF TGTGCCAGCAGCCCGTACAGGGATGGCTACACCTTC